The clone carrying this TCR beta chain was counted at least ten times. Antigen specificity is unknown. 5'RACE generated cDNA with 10-nucleotide random UMIs. The output of every sequencing run, over 160 million TCR-beta sequences, came from 15-18 subjects. TCRdb reprocessed the 5' RACE reads via MiXCR and lists one record per CDR3 protein. The repertoire consists of about 20,000 distinct CDR3 sequences, with 7.5% occurring once and the leading ten covering about a sixth. The source of the sample is a study of neurological immune-mediated disorders. General observations from the study: HTLV-1-associated myelopathy had the most TCR clonal expansion, and multiple sclerosis had the least, less than healthy controls.

V gave up 10 bases and J gave up 0 bases, with 15 bases separating them. Germline V lookup: CDR1 SNHLY, CDR2 FYNNEI. The CDR3 contains 14 residues. For the sorted libraries, roughly 1.1 million CD4+ or CD8+ T cells were used. Input material: CD8+ T cells from blood. This clonotype was sampled from a woman in her 30s with HTLV-1-associated myelopathy (HAM/TSP). This chain links TRBV2 with TRBJ1-1; no definite D call. The CDR3 loop is CAISAVQMNTEAFF. For the CDR3, the DNA is TGTGCCATCTCTGCAGTTCAGATGAACACTGAAGCTTTCTTT. Based on the CDR3 plus reference TRBV2 and TRBJ1-1, the full variable domain is EPEVTQTPSHQVTQMGQEVILRCVPISNHLYFYWYRQILGQKVEFLVSFYNNEISEKSEIFDDQFSVERPDGSNFTLKIRSTKLEDSAMYFCAISAVQMNTEAFFGQGTRLTVV.